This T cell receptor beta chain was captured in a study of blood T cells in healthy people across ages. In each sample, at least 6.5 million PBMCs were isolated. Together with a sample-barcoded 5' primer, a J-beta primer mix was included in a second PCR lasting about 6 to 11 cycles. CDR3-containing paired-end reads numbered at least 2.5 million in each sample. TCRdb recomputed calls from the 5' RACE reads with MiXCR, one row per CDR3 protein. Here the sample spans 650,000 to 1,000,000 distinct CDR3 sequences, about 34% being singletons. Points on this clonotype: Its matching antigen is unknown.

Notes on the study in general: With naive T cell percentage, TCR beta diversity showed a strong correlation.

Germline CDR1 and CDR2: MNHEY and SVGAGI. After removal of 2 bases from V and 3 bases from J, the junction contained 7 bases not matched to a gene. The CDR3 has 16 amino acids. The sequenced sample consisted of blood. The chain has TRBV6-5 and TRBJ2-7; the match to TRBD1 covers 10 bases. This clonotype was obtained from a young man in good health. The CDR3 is CASSYPRTGGRYEQYF. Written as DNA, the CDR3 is TGTGCCAGCAGTTACCCTAGGACAGGGGGACGCTACGAGCAGTACTTC.